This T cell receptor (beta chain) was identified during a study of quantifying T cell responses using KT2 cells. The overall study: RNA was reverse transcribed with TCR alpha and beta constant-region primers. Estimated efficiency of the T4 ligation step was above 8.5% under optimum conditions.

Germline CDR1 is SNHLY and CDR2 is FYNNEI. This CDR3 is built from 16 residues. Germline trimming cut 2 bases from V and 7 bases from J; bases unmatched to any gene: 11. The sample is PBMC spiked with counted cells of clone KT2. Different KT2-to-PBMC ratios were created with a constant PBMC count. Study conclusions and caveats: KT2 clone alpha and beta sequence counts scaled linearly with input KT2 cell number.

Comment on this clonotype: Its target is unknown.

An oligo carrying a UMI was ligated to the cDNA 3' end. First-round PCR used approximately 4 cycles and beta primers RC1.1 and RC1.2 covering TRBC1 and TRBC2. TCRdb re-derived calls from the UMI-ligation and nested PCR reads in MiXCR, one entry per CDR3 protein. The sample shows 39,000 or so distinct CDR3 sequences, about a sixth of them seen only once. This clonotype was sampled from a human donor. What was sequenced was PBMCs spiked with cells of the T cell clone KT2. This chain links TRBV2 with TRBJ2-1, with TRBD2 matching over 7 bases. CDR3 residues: CASSESMRLAKNEQFF. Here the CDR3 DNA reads TGTGCCAGCAGTGAAAGTATGAGACTAGCCAAGAATGAGCAGTTCTTC.